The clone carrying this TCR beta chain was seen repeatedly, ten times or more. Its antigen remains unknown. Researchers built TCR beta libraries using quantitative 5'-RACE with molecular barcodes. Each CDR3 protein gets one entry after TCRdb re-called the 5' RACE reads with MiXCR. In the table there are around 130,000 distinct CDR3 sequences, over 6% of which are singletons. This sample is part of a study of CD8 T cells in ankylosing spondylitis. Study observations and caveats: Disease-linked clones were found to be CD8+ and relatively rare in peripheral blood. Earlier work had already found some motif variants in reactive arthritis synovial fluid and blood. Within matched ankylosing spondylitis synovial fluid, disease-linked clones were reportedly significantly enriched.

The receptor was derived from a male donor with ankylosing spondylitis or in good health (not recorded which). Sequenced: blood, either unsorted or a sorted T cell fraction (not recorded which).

The DNA for the CDR3 is TGCAGTGCTAGAGATTCGCTAGCGGGCACAGATACGCAGTATTTT. Translated, it gives CSARDSLAGTDTQYF. The chain uses TRBV20-1 and TRBJ2-3; TRBD2 agrees at 7 bases. V trimming: 0 bases; J trimming: 1 base; junction bases outside the gene matches: 4. Germline-derived CDR1 and CDR2 are DFQATT and SNEGSKA (reference sequence). The CDR3 totals 15 residues.